The clone carrying this T cell receptor (beta chain) has just one count. This sample is part of a study of T cell changes during pregnancy in multiple sclerosis. The data were produced by immunoSEQ multiplex PCR, yet TCRdb's version contains in-frame clones alone and is incomplete. The repertoire has tens of thousands of clones, 95% to 97% of them found once; the top ten carry around 2.5%. This CDR3 has 14 residues. V gave up 1 base and J gave up 1 base, with 7 bases separating them. Germline V gene sequence: CDR1 LNHDA, CDR2 SQIVND (reference sequence). Sequences were derived from CD8+ T cells from peripheral blood mononuclear cells, sampled after pregnancy. This clonotype was obtained from a female donor with multiple sclerosis, enrolled in a pregnancy study. The chain has TRBV19 and TRBJ1-1; D is unresolved. CDR3 loop: CASSIGQANTEAFF. CDR3 in DNA: TGTGCCAGTAGTATAGGCCAGGCGAACACTGAAGCTTTCTTT.